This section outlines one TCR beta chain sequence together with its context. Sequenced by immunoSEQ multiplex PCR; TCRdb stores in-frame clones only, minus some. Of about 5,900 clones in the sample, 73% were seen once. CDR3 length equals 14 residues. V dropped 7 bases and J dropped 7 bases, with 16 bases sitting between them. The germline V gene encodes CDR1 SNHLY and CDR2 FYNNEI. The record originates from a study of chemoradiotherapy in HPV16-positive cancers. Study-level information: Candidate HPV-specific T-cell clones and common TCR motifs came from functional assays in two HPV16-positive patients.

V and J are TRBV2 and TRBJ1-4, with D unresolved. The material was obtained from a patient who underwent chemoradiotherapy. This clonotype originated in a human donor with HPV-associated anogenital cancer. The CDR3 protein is CASIEGSVGEKLFF. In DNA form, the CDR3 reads TGTGCCAGCATCGAAGGGTCGGTGGGTGAAAAACTGTTTTTT.